The present T cell receptor (beta chain) was sequenced within a study of blood T cell repertoires in COVID-19. The wider study: T cells, B-cell-depleted T cells, or PBMCs supplied cDNA or gDNA.

As originally analysed: Scientists estimated how many nucleated cells there were by amplifying reference gene primers. Sequenced by immunoSEQ multiplex PCR; TCRdb stores in-frame clones only, minus some. Clone size and V and J calls were adopted from that table, with D and trimming inferred from the DNA. The profile shows some 140,000 clones, around 85% of them singletons. While infection was still active, Seattle patients were enrolled and then followed longitudinally. V was clipped by 6 bases and J by 4 bases; unmatched bases: 7. The CDR3 contains 14 residues. Germline-derived CDR1 and CDR2 are SGHTA and FQGNSA.

The sequenced sample was peripheral blood. The chain is built from TRBV7-2 and TRBJ2-7; TRBD2 matches 9 bases. The origin of this receptor is a man aged 60-69 years with COVID-19, enrolled during active disease. CDR3 region: CASSSGTSLYEQYF. The CDR3 DNA sequence: TGTGCCAGCAGTTCCGGGACTAGCTTATACGAGCAGTACTTC.